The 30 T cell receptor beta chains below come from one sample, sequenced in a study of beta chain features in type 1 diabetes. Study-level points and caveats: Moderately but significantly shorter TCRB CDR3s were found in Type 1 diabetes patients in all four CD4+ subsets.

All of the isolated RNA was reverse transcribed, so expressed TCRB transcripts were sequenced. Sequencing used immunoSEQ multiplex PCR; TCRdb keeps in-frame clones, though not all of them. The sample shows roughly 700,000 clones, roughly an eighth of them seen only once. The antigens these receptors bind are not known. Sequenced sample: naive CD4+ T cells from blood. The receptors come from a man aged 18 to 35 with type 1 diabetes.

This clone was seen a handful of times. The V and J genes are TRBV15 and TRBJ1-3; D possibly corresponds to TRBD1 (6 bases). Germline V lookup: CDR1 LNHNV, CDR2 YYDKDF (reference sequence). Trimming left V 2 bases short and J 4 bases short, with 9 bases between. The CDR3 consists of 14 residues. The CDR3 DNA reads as TGTGCCACCAGCAGACGGACAGACGGAAACACCATATATTTT. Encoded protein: CATSRRTDGNTIYF.

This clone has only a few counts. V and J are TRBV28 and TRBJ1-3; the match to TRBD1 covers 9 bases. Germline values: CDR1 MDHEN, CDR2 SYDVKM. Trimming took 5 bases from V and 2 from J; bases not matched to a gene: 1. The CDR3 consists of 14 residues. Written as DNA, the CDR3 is TGTGCCAGCAGTACAGGGGGCACTGGAAACACCATATATTTT. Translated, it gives CASSTGGTGNTIYF.

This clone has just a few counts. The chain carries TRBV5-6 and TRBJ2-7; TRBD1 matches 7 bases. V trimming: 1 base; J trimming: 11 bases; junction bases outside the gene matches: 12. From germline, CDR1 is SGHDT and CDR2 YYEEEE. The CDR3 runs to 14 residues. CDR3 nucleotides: TGTGCCAGCAGCTTGCCAACCGTGGACAGGTCGGAGTACTTC. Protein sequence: CASSLPTVDRSEYF.

CDR3 sequence reads: CASFSGGYSYNEQFF. The CDR3, as DNA: TGTGCCAGCTTTTCAGGGGGATACTCCTACAATGAGCAGTTCTTC. V gene TRBV6-4 combines with J gene TRBJ2-1; 7 nucleotides line up with TRBD1. J lost 0 bases, V lost 8 bases, and 7 bases had no gene match. The V gene's germline CDR1 is MRHNA and CDR2 SNTAGT. The CDR3 has 15 amino acids.

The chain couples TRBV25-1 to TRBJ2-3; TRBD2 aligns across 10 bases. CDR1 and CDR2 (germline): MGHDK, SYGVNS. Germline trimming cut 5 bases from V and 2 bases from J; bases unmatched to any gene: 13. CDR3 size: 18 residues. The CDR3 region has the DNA TGTGCCAGCAGTCCTCCCCTCGGAGCGGGGGGGACCACAGATACGCAGTATTTT. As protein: CASSPPLGAGGTTDTQYF.

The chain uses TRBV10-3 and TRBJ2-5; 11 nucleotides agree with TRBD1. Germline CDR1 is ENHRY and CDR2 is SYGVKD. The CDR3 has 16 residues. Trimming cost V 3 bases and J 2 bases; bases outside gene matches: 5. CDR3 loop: CAISDSDRGQQETQYF. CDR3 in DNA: TGTGCCATCAGTGACTCGGACAGGGGGCAACAAGAGACCCAGTACTTC.

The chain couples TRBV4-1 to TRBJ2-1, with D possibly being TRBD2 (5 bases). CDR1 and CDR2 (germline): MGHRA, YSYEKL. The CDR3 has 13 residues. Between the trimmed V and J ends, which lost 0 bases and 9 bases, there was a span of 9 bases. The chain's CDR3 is CASSQEDRGEQFF. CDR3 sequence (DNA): TGCGCCAGCAGCCAAGAAGACCGGGGTGAGCAGTTCTTC.

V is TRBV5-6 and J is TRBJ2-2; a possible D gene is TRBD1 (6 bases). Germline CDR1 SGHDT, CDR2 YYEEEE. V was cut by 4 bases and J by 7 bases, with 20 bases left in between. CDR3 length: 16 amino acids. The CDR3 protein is CASSPQGRSGFGELFF. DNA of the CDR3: TGTGCCAGCAGCCCCCAGGGGAGATCCGGATTCGGGGAGCTGTTTTTT.

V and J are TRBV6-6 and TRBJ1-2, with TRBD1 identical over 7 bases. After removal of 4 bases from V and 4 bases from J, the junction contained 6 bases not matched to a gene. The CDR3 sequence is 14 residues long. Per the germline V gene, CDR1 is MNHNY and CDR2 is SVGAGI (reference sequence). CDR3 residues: CASSSDRDSYGYTF. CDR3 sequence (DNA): TGTGCCAGCAGTTCGGACCGGGACAGCTATGGCTACACCTTC.

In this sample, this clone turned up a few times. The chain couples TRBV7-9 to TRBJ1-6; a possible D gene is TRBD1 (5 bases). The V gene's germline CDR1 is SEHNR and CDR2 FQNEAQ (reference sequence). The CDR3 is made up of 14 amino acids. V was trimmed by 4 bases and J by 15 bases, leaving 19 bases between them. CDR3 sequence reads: CASSSQGGGNNLHF. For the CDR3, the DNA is TGTGCCAGCAGCTCGCAGGGCGGGGGTAATAACCTCCACTTT.

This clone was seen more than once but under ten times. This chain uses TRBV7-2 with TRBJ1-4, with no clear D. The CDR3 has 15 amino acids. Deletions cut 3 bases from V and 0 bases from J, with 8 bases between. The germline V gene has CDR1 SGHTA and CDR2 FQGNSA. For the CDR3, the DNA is TGTGCCAGCAGCTTCCAGGCAGCAACTAATGAAAAACTGTTTTTT. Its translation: CASSFQAATNEKLFF. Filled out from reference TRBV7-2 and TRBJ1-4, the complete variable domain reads GAGVSQSPSNKVTEKGKDVELRCDPISGHTALYWYRQSLGQGLEFLIYFQGNSAPDKSGLPSDRFSAERTGGSVSTLTIQRTQQEDSAVYLCASSFQAATNEKLFFGSGTQLSVL.

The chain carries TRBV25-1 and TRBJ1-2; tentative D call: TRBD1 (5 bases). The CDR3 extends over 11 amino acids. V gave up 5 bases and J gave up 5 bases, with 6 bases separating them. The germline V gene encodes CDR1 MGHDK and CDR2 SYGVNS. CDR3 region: CASSKGYGYTF. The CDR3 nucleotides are TGTGCCAGCAGTAAGGGGTATGGCTACACCTTC.

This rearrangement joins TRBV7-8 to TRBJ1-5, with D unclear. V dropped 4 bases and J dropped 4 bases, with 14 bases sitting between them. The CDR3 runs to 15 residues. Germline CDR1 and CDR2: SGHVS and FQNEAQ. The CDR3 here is CASSYDRPPNQPQHF. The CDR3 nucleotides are TGTGCCAGCAGCTACGATCGCCCCCCTAATCAGCCCCAGCATTTT.

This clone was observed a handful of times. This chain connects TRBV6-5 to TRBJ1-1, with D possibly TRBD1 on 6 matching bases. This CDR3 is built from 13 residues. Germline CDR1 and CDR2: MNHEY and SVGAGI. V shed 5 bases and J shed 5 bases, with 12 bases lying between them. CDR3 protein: CASSVQGRTEAFF. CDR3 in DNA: TGTGCCAGCAGTGTACAGGGAAGGACTGAAGCTTTCTTT.

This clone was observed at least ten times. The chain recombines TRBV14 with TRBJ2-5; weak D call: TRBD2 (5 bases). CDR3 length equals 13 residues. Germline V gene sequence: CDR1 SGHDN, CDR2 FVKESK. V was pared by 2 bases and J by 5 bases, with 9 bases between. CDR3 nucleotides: TGTGCCAGCAGCCAAAGGAGAGGGGAGACCCAGTACTTC. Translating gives CASSQRRGETQYF.

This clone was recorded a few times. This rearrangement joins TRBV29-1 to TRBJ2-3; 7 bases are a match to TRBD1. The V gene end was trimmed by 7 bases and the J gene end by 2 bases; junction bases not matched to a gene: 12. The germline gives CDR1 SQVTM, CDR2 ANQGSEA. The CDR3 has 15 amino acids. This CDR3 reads CSALPTTGVTDTQYF. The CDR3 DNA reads TGCAGCGCCCTACCTACTACAGGGGTCACAGATACGCAGTATTTT.

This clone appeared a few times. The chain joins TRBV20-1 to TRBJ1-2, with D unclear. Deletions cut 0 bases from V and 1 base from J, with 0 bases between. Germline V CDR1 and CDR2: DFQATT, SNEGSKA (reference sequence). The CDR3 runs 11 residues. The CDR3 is CSARDNYGYTF. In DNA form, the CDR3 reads TGCAGTGCTAGAGATAACTATGGCTACACCTTC.

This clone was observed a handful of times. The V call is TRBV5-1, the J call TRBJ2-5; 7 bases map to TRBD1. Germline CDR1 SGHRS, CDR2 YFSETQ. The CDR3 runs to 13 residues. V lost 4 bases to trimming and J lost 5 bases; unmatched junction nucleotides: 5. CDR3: CASSKQGTETQYF. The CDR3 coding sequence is TGCGCCAGCAGCAAACAGGGGACGGAGACCCAGTACTTC.

The DNA for the CDR3 is TGTGCCAGCTTAGACAGGGTTAGCACAGATACGCAGTATTTT. Its protein is CASLDRVSTDTQYF. This sequence joins TRBV6-6 and TRBJ2-3, with 7 bases identical to TRBD1. The trim removed 8 bases at V and 0 bases at J, leaving 5 bases unmatched. Germline CDR1 and CDR2: MNHNY and SVGAGI (reference sequence). The CDR3 runs to 14 residues.

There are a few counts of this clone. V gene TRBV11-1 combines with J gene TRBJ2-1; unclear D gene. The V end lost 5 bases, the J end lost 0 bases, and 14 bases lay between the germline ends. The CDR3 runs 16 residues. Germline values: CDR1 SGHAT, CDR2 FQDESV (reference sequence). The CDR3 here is CASSRAETSSYNEQFF. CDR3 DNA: TGTGCCAGCAGCCGGGCAGAAACAAGCTCCTACAATGAGCAGTTCTTC.

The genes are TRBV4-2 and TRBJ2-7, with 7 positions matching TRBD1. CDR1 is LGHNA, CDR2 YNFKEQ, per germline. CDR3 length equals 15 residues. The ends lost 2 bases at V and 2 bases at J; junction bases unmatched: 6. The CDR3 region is CASSQPGTEPYEQYF. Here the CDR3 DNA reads TGTGCCAGCAGCCAACCCGGGACAGAGCCCTACGAGCAGTACTTC.

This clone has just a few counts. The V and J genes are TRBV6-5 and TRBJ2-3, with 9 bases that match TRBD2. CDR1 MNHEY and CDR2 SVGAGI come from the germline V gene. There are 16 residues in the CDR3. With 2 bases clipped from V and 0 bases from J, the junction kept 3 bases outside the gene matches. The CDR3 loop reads CASSYLAGRSTDTQYF. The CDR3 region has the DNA TGTGCCAGCAGTTACCTAGCGGGGCGGAGCACAGATACGCAGTATTTT.

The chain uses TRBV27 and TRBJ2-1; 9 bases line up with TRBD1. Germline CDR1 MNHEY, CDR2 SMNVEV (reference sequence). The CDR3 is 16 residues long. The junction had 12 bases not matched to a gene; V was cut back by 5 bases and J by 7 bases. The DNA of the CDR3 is TGTGCCAGCAGTCTCCTAGGACAGGGGACGGGTAATGAGCAGTTCTTC. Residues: CASSLLGQGTGNEQFF.

CDR3 nucleotide sequence: TGCGCCAGCAGACCCGACAGGAACACTGAAGCTTTCTTT. Translation: CASRPDRNTEAFF. The chain joins TRBV10-2 to TRBJ1-1; D may be TRBD1 (5 bases). Germline-derived CDR1 and CDR2 are WSHSY and SAAADI. Trimming pared 6 bases from V and 1 base from J, leaving 9 bases between. The CDR3 length is 13 residues.

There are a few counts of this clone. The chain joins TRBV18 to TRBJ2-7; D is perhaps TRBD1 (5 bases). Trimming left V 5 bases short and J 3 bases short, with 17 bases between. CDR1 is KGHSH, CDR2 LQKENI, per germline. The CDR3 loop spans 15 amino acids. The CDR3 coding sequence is TGTGCCAGCTCATTCCACCCTGACAGCCGCTACGAGCAGTACTTC. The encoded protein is CASSFHPDSRYEQYF.

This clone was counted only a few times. The CDR3 protein is CASSRGHGSEKLFF. The CDR3 DNA reads as TGTGCCAGCAGCCGTGGACATGGAAGTGAAAAACTGTTTTTT. The rearrangement uses TRBV7-8 and TRBJ1-4; possible D gene TRBD1, 5 bases. With 5 bases removed from V and 7 bases from J, the gap between germline ends came to 14 bases. CDR1 and CDR2 (germline): SGHVS, FQNEAQ. The CDR3 has 14 residues.

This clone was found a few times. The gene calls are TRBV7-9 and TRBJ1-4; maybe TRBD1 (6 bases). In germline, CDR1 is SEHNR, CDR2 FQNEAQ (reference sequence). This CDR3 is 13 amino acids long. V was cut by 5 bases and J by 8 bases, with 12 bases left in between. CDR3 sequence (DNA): TGTGCCAGCAGCCCACAGGGCAACGAAAAACTGTTTTTT. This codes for CASSPQGNEKLFF. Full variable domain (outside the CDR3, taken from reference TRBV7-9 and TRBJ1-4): DTGVSQNPRHKITKRGQNVTFRCDPISEHNRLYWYRQTLGQGPEFLTYFQNEAQLEKSRLLSDRFSAERPKGSFSTLEIQRTEQGDSAMYLCASSPQGNEKLFFGSGTQLSVL.

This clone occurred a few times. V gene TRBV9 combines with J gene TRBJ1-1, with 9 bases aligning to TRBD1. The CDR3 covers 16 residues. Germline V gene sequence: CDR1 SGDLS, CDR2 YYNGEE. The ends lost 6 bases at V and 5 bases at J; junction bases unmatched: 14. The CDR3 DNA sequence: TGTGCCAGCACAGCTCGGGACAGGGTGGGGATGACTGAAGCTTTCTTT. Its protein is CASTARDRVGMTEAFF. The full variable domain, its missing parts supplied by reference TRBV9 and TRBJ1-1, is DSGVTQTPKHLITATGQRVTLRCSPRSGDLSVYWYQQSLDQGLQFLIQYYNGEERAKGNILERFSAQQFPDLHSELNLSSLELGDSALYFCASTARDRVGMTEAFFGQGTRLTVV.

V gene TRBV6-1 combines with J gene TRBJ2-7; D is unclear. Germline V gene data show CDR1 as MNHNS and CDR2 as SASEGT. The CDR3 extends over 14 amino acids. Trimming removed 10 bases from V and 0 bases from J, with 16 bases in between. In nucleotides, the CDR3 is TGTGCCACCCCATCGCCCGGGTCCTCCTACGAGCAGTACTTC. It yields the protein CATPSPGSSYEQYF.

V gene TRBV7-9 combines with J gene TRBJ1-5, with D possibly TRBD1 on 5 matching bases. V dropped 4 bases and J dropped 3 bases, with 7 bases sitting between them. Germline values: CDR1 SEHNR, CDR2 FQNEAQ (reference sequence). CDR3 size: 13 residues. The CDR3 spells CASSWDVNQPQHF. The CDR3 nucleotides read TGTGCCAGCAGCTGGGACGTCAATCAGCCCCAGCATTTT.